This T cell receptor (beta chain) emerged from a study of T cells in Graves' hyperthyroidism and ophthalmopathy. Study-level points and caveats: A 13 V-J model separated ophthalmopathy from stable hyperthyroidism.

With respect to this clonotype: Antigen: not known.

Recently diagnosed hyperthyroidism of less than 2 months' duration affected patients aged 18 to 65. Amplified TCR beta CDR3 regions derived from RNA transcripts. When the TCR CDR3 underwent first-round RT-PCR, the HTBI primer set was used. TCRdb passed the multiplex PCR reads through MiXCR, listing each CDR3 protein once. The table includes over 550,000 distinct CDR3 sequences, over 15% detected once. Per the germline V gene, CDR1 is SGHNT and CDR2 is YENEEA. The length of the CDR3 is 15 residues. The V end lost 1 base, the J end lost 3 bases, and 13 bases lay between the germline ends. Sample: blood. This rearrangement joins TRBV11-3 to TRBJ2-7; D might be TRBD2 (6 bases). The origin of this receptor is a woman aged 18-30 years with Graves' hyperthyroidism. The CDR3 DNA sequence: TGTGCCAGCAGCTTAGGGATTGGCGGGGTCTACGAGCAGTACTTC. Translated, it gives CASSLGIGGVYEQYF. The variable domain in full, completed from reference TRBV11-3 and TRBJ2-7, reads EAGVVQSPRYKIIEKKQPVAFWCNPISGHNTLYWYLQNLGQGPELLIRYENEEAVDDSQLPKDRFSAERLKGVDSTLKIQPAELGDSAVYLCASSLGIGGVYEQYFGPGTRLTVT.